This T cell receptor (beta chain) was sequenced during a study of regulatory T cells in long-lasting Graves disease. Building of the TCR beta libraries involved iRepertoire HTBI primers and Arm-PCR of CDR3 regions. MiXCR was run by TCRdb on the multiplex PCR reads, yielding one entry per CDR3 protein. Among approximately 460,000 distinct CDR3 sequences listed, roughly 17% were seen once. Germline V gene lookup returns CDR1 SGHRS and CDR2 YFSETQ. The CDR3 spans 19 residues. Unmatched junction bases numbered 11, after V lost 0 bases and J lost 3 bases. Time point denoted: newly diagnosed GD, antithyroid drugs for less than 3 months. From RNA extracted from PBMCs, the TCR library was made. The data were also submitted as part of a second study, on T cells in Graves' hyperthyroidism and ophthalmopathy.

This receptor was obtained from a woman in her twenties or thirties with Graves disease. The chain combines TRBV5-1 with TRBJ2-6, with 8 bases that match TRBD1. This sample comprised peripheral blood mononuclear cells (PBMCs), obtained at new diagnosis, from a patient treated with antithyroid drugs. CDR3 DNA sequence: TGCGCCAGCAGCTTGGATTGGCTAGACAGGGGATATGGGGCCAACGTCCTGACTTTC. Its translation: CASSLDWLDRGYGANVLTF.